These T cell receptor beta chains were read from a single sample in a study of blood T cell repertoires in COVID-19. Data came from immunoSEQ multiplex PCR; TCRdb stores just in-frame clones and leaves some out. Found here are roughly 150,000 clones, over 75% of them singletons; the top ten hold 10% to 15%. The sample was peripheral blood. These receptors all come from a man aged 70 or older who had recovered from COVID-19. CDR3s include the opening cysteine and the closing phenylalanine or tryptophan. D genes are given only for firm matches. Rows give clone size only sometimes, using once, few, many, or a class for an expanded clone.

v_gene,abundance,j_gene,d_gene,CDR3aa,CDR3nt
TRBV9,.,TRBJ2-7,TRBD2,CASSVGGSLYEQYF,TGTGCCAGCAGCGTAGGCGGGAGTCTGTACGAGCAGTACTTC
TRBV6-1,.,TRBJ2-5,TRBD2,CASSEFLAGGMETQYF,TGTGCCAGCAGTGAGTTTTTAGCGGGAGGAATGGAGACCCAGTACTTC
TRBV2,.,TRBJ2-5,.,CASSEARGEETQYF,TGTGCCAGCAGTGAGGCTCGAGGAGAAGAGACCCAGTACTTC
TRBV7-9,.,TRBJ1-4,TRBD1,CASSRTGATNEKLFF,TGTGCCAGCAGCCGGACAGGTGCAACTAATGAAAAACTGTTTTTT
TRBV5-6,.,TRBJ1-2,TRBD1,CASRGQGGNYGYTF,TGTGCCAGCAGGGGACAGGGTGGTAACTATGGCTACACCTTC
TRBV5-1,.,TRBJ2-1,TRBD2,CASTKIAGGPNEQFF,TGCGCCAGCACAAAGATAGCGGGAGGGCCAAATGAGCAGTTCTTC
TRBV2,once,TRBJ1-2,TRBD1,CASMRTGHGYTF,TGTGCCAGCATGCGGACAGGGCATGGCTACACCTTC
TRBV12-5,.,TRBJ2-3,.,CASGLVAGGTDTQYF,TGTGCTAGTGGTTTGGTCGCAGGGGGCACAGATACGCAGTATTTT
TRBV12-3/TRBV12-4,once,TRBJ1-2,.,CASSFPRGYGYTF,TGTGCCAGCAGTTTTCCCAGGGGCTATGGCTACACCTTC
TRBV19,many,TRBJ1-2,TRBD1,CASSGQGDYGYTF,TGTGCCAGTAGTGGACAGGGCGACTATGGCTACACCTTC
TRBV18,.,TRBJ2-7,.,CASSRGGNYEQYF,TGTGCCAGCTCACGAGGCGGAAACTACGAGCAGTACTTC
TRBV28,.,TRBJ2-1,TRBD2,CASSRSGRADNEQFF,TGTGCCAGCAGCCGGAGCGGGAGGGCCGACAATGAGCAGTTCTTC
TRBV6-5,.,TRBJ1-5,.,CASSPQGTQPQHF,TGTGCCAGCAGTCCTCAGGGAACTCAGCCCCAGCATTTT
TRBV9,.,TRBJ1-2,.,CASSVESSSNGYTF,TGTGCCAGCAGCGTAGAATCTAGTTCGAACGGCTACACCTTC
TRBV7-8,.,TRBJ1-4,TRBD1,CASSQTRDRGNEKLFF,TGTGCCAGCAGCCAAACACGGGACAGGGGAAATGAAAAACTGTTTTTT
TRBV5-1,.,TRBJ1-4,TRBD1,CASSLALSGGSEKLFF,TGCGCCAGCAGCTTGGCCCTGTCAGGGGGCTCTGAAAAACTGTTTTTT